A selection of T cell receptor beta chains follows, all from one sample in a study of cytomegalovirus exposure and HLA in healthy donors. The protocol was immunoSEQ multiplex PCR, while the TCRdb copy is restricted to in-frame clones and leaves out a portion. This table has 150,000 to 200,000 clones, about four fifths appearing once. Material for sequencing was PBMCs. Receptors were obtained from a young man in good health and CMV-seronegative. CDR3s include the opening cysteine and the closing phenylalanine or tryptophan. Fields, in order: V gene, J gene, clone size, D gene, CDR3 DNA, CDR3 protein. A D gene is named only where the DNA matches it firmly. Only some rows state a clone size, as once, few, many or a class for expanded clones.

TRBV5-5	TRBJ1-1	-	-	TGTGCCAGCAGCTTAAATCGACAGCGAGAAGCTTTCTTT	CASSLNRQREAFF
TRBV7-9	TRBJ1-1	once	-	TGTGCCAGCAGCCTCCGGGAAATCTACCCGAGAACTGAAGCTTTCTTT	CASSLREIYPRTEAFF
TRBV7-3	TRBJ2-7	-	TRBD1	TGTGCCAGCAGCCCCCTGGGACAGCACACCCCATACGAGCAGTACTTC	CASSPLGQHTPYEQYF
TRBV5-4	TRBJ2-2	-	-	TGTGCCAGCAGCCCCTTACAGGGTAGCACCGGGGAGCTGTTTTTT	CASSPLQGSTGELFF
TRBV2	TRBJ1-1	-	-	TGTGCCAGCAGTGAAAGACAGATGAACACTGAAGCTTTCTTT	CASSERQMNTEAFF
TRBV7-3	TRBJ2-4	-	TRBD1	TGTGCCAGCAGCTTATCCGGGACAGGGCAAAACATTCAGTACTTC	CASSLSGTGQNIQYF
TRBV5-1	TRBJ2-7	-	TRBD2	TGCGCCAGCCGAGCGGGAGGGCCGGTGTACGAGCAGTACTTC	CASRAGGPVYEQYF
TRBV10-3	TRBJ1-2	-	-	TGTGCCATCAGTGAGGGGGGGAGGGGAGGGACCCGCTATGGCTACACCTTC	CAISEGGRGGTRYGYTF
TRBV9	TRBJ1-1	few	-	TGTGCCAGCAGCGAAACCACAGGCACTGAAGCTTTCTTT	CASSETTGTEAFF
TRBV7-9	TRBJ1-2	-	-	TGTGCCAGCAGCCTCACTCAGACCCTAGCCAACTATGGCTACACCTTC	CASSLTQTLANYGYTF
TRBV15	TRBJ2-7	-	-	TGTGCCACCCGGAAGGGGCCCGCCTACGAGCAGTACTTC	CATRKGPAYEQYF
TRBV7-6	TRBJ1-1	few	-	TGTGCCTCCGGGTTGAACACTGAAGCTTTCTTT	CASGLNTEAFF
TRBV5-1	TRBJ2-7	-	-	TGCGCCAGCAGCCCCGGGGCAGGGGGAGGCGAGCAGTACTTC	CASSPGAGGGEQYF
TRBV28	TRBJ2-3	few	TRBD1	TGTGCCAGCAGTGCCTCAGGGGGCTTAAGCACAGATACGCAGTATTTT	CASSASGGLSTDTQYF
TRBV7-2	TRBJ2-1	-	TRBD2	TGTGCCAGCAGCTTACAACTCACTAGCGGGAGTTATGAGCAGTTCTTC	CASSLQLTSGSYEQFF
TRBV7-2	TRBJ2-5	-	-	TGTGCCAGCAGCCAACGGGGGACCCAGTACTTC	CASSQRGTQYF
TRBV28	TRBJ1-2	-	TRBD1	TGTGCCAGCAGTTTGACAGGGGGCTATGGCTACACCTTC	CASSLTGGYGYTF
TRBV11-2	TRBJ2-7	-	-	TGTGCCAGCAGCTCCTTCGAGGGGGGGATGAACGAGCAGTACTTC	CASSSFEGGMNEQYF
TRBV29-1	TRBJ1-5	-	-	TGCAGCGTTAGGACTGGGGGCAATCAGCCCCAGCATTTT	CSVRTGGNQPQHF
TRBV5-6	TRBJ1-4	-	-	TGTGCCAGCAGCTTGGGCAGGCTGGCGGGAAAACTGTTTTTT	CASSLGRLAGKLFF
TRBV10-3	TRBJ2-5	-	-	TGTGCCATCAGTGATGGGGGGGCATTAGAGACCCAGTACTTC	CAISDGGALETQYF
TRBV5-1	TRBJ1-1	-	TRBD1	TGCGCCAGCAGCAGGGACAGATCTAACACTGAAGCTTTCTTT	CASSRDRSNTEAFF
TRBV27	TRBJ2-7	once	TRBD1	TGTGCCAGCAGTTTAGGGGACAGGGGATACGAGTACTTC	CASSLGDRGYEYF
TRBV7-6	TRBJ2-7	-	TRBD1	TGTGCCAGCAGCCCCGGGACAGTCGGCTACGAGCAGTACTTC	CASSPGTVGYEQYF
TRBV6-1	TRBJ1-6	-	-	TGTGCCAGCAGTGAATGGGGTGAGGGGGGGCGGTCACCCCTCCACTTT	CASSEWGEGGRSPLHF
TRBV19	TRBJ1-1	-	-	TGTGCCAGTAGTATCGGTATGAGCACTGAAGCTTTCTTT	CASSIGMSTEAFF
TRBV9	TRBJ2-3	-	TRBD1	TGTGCCAGCAGCGCCTGGACAGGGCGGAATGGGACGCAGTATTTT	CASSAWTGRNGTQYF
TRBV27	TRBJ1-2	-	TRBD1	TGTGCCAGCAGTTTGAAGGGGACAGGGTCTAACTATGGCTACACCTTC	CASSLKGTGSNYGYTF